The T cell receptor beta chain under discussion was sequenced for a study of OX40 agonist ivuxolimab in advanced cancers. The CDR3 has 15 residues. The V end lost 5 bases, the J end lost 0 bases, and 14 bases lay between the germline ends. The germline gives CDR1 LNHDA, CDR2 SQIVND (reference sequence). Method: immunoSEQ multiplex PCR; TCRdb's copy keeps in-frame clones and lacks some. The repertoire holds 25,000 to 35,000 clones, with about 80% as singletons. This sequence joins TRBV19 and TRBJ2-7; D remains unclear. Sample: CD4+ or CD8+ T cells sorted from blood, taken in a trial of the OX40 agonist ivuxolimab. This sequence was found in an adult with an advanced solid tumor such as melanoma, head and neck, liver or kidney cancer. The CDR3 spells CASSPLPLSSYEQYF. The CDR3 DNA is TGTGCCAGTAGTCCGCTCCCGTTAAGCTCCTACGAGCAGTACTTC.